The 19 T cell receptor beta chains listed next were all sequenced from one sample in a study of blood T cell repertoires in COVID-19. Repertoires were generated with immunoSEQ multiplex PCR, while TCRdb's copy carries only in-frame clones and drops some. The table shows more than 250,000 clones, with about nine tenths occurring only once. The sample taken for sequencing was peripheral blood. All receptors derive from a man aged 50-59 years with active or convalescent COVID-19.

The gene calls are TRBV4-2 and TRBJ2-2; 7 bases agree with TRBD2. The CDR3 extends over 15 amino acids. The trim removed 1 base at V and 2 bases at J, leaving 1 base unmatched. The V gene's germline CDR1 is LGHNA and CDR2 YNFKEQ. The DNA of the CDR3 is TGTGCCAGCAGCCAAGCGGGAGGCAACACCGGGGAGCTGTTTTTT. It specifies CASSQAGGNTGELFF.

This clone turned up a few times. The CDR3 reads CASSLSPGQGAHGYTF. Written as DNA, the CDR3 is TGTGCCAGCAGCTTATCCCCGGGACAGGGGGCGCATGGCTACACCTTC. This chain joins TRBV7-8 and TRBJ1-2, with 12 nucleotides matching TRBD1. Germline-derived CDR1 and CDR2 are SGHVS and FQNEAQ. This CDR3 is 16 amino acids long. Trimming cost V 2 bases and J 6 bases; bases outside gene matches: 7.

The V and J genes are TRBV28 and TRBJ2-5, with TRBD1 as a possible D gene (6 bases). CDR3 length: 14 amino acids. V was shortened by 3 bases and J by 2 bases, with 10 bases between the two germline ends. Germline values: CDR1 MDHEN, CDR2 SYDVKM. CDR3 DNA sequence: TGTGCCAGCAGTTTGAGCCAGGGGCAAGAGACCCAGTACTTC. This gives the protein CASSLSQGQETQYF.

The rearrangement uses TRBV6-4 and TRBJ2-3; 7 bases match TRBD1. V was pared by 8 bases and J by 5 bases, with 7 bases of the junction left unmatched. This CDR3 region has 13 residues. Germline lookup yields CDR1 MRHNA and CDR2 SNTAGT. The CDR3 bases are TGTGCCAGCGCCAGGGGGACCGGAGATACGCAGTATTTT. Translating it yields CASARGTGDTQYF.

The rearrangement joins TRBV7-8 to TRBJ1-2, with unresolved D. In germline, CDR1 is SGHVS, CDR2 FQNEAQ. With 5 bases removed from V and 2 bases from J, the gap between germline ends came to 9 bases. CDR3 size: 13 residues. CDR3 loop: CASSGGLNYGYTF. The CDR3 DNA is TGTGCCAGCAGCGGCGGACTCAACTATGGCTACACCTTC.

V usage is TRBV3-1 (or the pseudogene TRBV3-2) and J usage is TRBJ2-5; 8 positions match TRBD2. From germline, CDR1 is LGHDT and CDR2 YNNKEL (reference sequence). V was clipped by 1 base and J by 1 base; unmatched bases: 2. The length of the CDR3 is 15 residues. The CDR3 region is CASSQGGTSQETQYF. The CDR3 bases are TGTGCCAGCAGCCAAGGAGGGACTAGCCAAGAGACCCAGTACTTC.

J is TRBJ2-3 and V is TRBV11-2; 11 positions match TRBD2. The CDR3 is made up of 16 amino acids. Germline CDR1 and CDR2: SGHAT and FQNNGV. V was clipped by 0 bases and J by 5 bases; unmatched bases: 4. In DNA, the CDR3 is TGTGCCAGCAGCTTAGAGGTTAGCGGGAGGGGAGATACGCAGTATTTT. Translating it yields CASSLEVSGRGDTQYF.

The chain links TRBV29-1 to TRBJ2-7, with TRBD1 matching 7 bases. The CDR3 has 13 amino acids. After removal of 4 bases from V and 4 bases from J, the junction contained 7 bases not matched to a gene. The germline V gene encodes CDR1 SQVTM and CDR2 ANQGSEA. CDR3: CSVAGDRNYEQYF. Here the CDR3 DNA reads TGCAGCGTTGCCGGGGACAGAAATTACGAGCAGTACTTC.

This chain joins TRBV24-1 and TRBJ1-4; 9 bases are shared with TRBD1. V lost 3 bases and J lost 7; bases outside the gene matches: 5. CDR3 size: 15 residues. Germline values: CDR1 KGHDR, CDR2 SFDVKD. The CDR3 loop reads CATSDTGQGVEKLFF. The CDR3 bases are TGTGCCACCAGTGATACGGGACAGGGAGTTGAAAAACTGTTTTTT.

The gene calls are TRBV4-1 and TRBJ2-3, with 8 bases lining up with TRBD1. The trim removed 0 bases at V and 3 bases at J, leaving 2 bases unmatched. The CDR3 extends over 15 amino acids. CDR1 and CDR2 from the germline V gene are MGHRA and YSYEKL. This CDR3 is CASSQDQGATDTQYF. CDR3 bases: TGCGCCAGCAGCCAAGATCAGGGGGCGACAGATACGCAGTATTTT.

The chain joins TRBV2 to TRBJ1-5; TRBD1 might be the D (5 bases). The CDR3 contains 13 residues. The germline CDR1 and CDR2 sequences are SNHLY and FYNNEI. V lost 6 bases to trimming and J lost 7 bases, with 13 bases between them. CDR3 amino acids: CASRGEGGQPQHF. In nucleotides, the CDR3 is TGTGCCAGCAGAGGGGAGGGCGGACAGCCCCAGCATTTT.

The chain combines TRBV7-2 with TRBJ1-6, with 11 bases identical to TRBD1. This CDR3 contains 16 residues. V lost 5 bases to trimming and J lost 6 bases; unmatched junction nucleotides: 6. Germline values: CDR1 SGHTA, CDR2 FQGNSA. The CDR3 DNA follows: TGTGCCAGCAGCCCACGGGACAGGGGGGGTAATTCACCCCTCCACTTT. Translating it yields CASSPRDRGGNSPLHF.

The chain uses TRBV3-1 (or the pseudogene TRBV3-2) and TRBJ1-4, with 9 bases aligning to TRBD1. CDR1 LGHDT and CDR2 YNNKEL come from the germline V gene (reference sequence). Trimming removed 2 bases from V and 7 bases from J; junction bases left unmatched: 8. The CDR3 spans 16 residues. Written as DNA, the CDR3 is TGTGCCAGCAGCCAACGTCCTACAGGGGGCAGTGAAAAACTGTTTTTT. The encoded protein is CASSQRPTGGSEKLFF.

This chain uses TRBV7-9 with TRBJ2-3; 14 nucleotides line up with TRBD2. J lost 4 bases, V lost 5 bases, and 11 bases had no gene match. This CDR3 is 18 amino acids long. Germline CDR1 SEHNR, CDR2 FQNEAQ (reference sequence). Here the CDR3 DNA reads TGTGCCAGCAGCCCAAGACTAGCGGGGGGGCTAGGCGCAGATACGCAGTATTTT. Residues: CASSPRLAGGLGADTQYF.

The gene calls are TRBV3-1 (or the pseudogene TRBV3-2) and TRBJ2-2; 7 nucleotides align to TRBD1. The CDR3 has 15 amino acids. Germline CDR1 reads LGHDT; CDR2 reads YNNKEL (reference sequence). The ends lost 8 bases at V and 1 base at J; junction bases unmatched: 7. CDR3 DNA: TGTGCCAGCCGTTTGGGACAGCTGAACACCGGGGAGCTGTTTTTT. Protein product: CASRLGQLNTGELFF.

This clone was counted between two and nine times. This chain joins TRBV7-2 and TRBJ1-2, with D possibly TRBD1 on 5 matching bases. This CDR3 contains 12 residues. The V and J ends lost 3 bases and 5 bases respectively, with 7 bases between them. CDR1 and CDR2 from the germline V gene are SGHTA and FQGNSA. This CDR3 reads CASSFGTYGYTF. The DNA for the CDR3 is TGTGCCAGCAGCTTCGGGACTTATGGCTACACCTTC.

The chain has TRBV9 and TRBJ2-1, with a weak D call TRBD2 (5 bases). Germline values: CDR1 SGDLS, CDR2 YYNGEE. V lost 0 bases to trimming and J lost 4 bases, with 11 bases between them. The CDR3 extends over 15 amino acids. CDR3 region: CASSVDGNGYNEQFF. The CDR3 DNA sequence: TGTGCCAGCAGCGTAGACGGGAATGGGTACAATGAGCAGTTCTTC.

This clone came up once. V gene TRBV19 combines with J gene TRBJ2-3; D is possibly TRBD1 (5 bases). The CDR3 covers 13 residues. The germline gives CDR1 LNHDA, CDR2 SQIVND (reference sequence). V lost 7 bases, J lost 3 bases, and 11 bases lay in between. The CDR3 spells CASTGQGTDTQYF. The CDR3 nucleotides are TGTGCCAGTACGGGTCAGGGAACAGATACGCAGTATTTT.

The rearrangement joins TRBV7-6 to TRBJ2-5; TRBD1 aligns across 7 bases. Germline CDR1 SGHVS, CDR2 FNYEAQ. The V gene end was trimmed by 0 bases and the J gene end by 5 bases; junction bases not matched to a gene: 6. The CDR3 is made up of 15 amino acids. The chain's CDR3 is CASSLARQGKETQYF. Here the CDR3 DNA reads TGTGCCAGCAGCTTAGCTCGACAGGGAAAGGAGACCCAGTACTTC.